Listed below are T cell receptor beta chains from one sample, sequenced in a study of T cells in Graves' hyperthyroidism and ophthalmopathy. TCRdb redid the calling of the multiplex PCR reads with MiXCR, one entry per CDR3 protein. The data contain roughly 800,000 distinct CDR3 sequences, 38% of them singletons. Specimen: blood. The receptor source for this set is a man in his late teens or twenties with Graves' hyperthyroidism. CDR3s include the opening cysteine and the closing phenylalanine or tryptophan. A D gene is named only where the DNA matches it firmly. Expanded clones get a size class; other rows say once, few or many, or leave the size out.

.	TRBV11-2	TRBJ2-7	TRBD2	CASSLDRSGGPHEQYF	TGTGCCAGCAGCTTAGATAGGTCGGGAGGGCCCCACGAGCAGTACTTC
.	TRBV10-3	TRBJ1-2	TRBD1	CAISDGTGRFGYTF	TGTGCCATCAGTGACGGGACAGGGCGTTTTGGCTACACCTTC
.	TRBV28	TRBJ2-5	.	CASSLSSVGETQYF	TGTGCCAGCAGTTTATCCTCGGTGGGGGAGACCCAGTACTTC
many	TRBV7-9	TRBJ1-5	TRBD1	CASSSDRVSFQPQHF	TGTGCCAGCAGCTCGGACAGGGTATCATTCCAGCCCCAGCATTTT
.	TRBV29-1	TRBJ2-5	.	CSGRRTGTQYF	TGCAGCGGAAGGAGAACAGGGACCCAGTACTTC
.	TRBV20-1	TRBJ2-2	.	CSARGPSGELFF	TGCAGTGCTAGGGGTCCGAGCGGGGAGCTGTTTTTT
.	TRBV7-9	TRBJ2-2	.	CASSAEQGELFF	TGTGCCAGCAGCGCGGAACAGGGGGAGCTGTTTTTT
many	TRBV7-2	TRBJ1-5	.	CASSRVNQPQHF	TGTGCCAGCAGCCGCGTAAATCAGCCCCAGCATTTT
.	TRBV7-2	TRBJ2-2	.	CASSPSGNTGEPFF	TGTGCCAGCAGCCCTAGTGGGAACACCGGGGAGCCGTTTTTT
.	TRBV20-1	TRBJ1-1	TRBD1	CSVSSLTGGYTEAFF	TGCAGTGTTTCCAGCCTGACAGGGGGCTATACTGAAGCTTTCTTT
many	TRBV2	TRBJ2-6	.	CACRDSGANVLTF	TGTGCCTGCAGGGACTCTGGGGCCAACGTCCTGACTTTC
.	TRBV11-2	TRBJ1-1	.	CASSQDPPGRMNTEAFF	TGCGCCAGCAGCCAAGATCCCCCGGGACGGATGAACACTGAAGCTTTCTTT
few	TRBV14	TRBJ2-7	.	CASSQGPLRGEQYF	TGTGCCAGCAGCCAAGGACCCCTAAGGGGTGAGCAGTACTTC
many	TRBV7-2	TRBJ1-1	.	CASSHRGGMNTEAFF	TGTGCCAGCAGCCACCGCGGCGGAATGAACACTGAAGCTTTCTTT
.	TRBV7-9	TRBJ1-1	TRBD1	CASSPQGTGNWEAFF	TGTGCCAGCAGCCCACAGGGGACTGGCAACTGGGAAGCTTTCTTT